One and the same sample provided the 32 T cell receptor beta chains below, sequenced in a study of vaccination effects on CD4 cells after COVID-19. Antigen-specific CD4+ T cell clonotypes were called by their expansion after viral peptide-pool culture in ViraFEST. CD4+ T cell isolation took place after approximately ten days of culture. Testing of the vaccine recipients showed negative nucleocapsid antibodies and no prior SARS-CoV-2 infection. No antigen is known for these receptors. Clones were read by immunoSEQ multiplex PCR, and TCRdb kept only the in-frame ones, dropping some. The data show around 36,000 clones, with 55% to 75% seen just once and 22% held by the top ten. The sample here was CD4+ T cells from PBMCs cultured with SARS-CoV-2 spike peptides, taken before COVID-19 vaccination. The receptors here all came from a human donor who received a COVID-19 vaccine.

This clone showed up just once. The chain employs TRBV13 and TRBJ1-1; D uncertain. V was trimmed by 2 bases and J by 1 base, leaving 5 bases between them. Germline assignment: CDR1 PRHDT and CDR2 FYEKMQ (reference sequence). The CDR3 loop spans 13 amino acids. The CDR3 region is CASSLWTNTEAFF. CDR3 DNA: TGTGCCAGCAGCTTATGGACGAACACTGAAGCTTTCTTT.

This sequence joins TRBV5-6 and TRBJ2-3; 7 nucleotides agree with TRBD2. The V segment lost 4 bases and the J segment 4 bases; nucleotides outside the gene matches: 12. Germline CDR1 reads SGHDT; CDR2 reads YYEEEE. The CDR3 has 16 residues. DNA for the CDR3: TGTGCCAGCAGCGACCGACGACGGGGAGGGTCAGATACGCAGTATTTT. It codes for CASSDRRRGGSDTQYF.

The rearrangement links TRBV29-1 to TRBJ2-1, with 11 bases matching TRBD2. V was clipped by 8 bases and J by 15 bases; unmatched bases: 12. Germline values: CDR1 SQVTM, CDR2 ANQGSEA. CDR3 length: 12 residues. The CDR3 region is CSLTSGSSLLFF. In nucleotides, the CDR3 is TGCAGCCTTACTAGCGGGAGTAGTTTATTGTTCTTC.

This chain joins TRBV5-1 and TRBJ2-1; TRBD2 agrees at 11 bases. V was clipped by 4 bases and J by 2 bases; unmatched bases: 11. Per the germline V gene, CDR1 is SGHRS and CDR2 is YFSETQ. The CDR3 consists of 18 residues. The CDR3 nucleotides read TGCGCCAGCAGCCGTGGTGGTAGCGGGAGGGCTCCCTACAATGAGCAGTTCTTC. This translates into CASSRGGSGRAPYNEQFF.

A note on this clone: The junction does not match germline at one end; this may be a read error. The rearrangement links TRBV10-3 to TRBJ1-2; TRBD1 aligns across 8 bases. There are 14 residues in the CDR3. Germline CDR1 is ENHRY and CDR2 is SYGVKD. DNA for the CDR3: TGTGCCATCAGTGAGCCTGACAGGGGCCCGAGGACACTATTC. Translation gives CAISEPDRGPRTLF.

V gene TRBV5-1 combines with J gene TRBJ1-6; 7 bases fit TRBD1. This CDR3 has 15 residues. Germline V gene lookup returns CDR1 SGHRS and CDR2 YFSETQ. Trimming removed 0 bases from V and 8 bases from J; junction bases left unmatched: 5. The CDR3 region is CASSLAGQAYSPLHF. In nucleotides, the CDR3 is TGCGCCAGCAGCTTGGCAGGACAGGCCTATTCACCCCTCCACTTT.

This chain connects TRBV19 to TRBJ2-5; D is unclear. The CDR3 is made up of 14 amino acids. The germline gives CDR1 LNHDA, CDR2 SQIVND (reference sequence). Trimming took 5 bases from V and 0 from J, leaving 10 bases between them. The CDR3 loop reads CASSPRMYQETQYF. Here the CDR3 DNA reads TGTGCCAGTAGTCCCCGAATGTACCAAGAGACCCAGTACTTC.

CDR3: CASRTAISTDTQYF. DNA of the CDR3: TGTGCCAGCCGGACAGCAATAAGCACAGATACGCAGTATTTT. V gene TRBV7-2 combines with J gene TRBJ2-3; D may be TRBD1 (6 bases). Germline lookup yields CDR1 SGHTA and CDR2 FQGNSA. The germline V and J ends were trimmed by 8 bases and 0 bases, with 12 bases remaining between them. This CDR3 region has 14 residues.

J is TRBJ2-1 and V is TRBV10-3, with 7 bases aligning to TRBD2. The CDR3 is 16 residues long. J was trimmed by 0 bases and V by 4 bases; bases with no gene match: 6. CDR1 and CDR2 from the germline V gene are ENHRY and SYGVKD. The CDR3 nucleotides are TGTGCCATCAGTGGGTTAGCGGGCCGCTCCTACAATGAGCAGTTCTTC. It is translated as CAISGLAGRSYNEQFF.

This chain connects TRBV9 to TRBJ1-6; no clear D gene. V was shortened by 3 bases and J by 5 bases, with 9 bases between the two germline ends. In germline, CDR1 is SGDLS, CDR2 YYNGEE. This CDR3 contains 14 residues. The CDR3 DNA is TGTGCCAGCAGCGCCGGGCCAGATAATTCACCCCTCCACTTT. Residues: CASSAGPDNSPLHF.

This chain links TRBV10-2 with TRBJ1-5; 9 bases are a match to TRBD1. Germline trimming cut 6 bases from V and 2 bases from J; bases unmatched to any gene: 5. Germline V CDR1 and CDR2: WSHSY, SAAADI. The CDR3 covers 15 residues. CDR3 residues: CASRGTGMGNQPQHF. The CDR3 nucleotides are TGCGCCAGCAGGGGGACAGGGATGGGCAATCAGCCCCAGCATTTT.

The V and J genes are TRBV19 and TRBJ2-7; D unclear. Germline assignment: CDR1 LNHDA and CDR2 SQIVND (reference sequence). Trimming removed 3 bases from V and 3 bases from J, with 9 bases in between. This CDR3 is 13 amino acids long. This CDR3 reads CASSMGRDYEQYF. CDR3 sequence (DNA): TGTGCCAGTAGTATGGGTAGGGACTACGAGCAGTACTTC.

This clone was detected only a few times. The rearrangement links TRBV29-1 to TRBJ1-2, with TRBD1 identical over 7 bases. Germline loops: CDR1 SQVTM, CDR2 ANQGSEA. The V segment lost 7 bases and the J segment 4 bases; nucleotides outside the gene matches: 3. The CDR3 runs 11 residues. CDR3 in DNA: TGCAGCGCCCAGGGGGTCTATGGCTACACCTTC. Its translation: CSAQGVYGYTF.

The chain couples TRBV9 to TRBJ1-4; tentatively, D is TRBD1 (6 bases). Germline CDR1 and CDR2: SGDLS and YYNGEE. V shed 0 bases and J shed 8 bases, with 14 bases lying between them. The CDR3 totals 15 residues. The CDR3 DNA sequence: TGTGCCAGCAGCGTAGGTCAGGGGATAGGGGAAAAACTGTTTTTT. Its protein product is CASSVGQGIGEKLFF. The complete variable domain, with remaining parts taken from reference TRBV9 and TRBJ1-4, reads DSGVTQTPKHLITATGQRVTLRCSPRSGDLSVYWYQQSLDQGLQFLIQYYNGEERAKGNILERFSAQQFPDLHSELNLSSLELGDSALYFCASSVGQGIGEKLFFGSGTQLSVL.

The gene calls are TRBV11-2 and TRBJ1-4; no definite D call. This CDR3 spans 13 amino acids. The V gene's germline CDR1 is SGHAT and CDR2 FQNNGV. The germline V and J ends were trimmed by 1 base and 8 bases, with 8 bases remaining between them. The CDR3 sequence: CASSLAKAEKLFF. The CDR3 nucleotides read TGTGCCAGCAGCTTAGCGAAGGCGGAAAAACTGTTTTTT.

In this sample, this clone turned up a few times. CDR3 protein: CASSFLGSSYNSPLHF. CDR3 coding DNA: TGTGCCAGCAGTTTCCTCGGGAGCTCCTATAATTCACCCCTCCACTTT. The chain couples TRBV27 to TRBJ1-6; D unclear. V gave up 3 bases and J gave up 0 bases, with 9 bases separating them. The germline gives CDR1 MNHEY, CDR2 SMNVEV (reference sequence). This CDR3 spans 16 amino acids.

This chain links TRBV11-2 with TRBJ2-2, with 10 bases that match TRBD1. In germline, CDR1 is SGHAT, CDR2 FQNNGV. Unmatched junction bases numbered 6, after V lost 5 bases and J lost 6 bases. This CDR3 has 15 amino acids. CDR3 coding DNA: TGTGCCAGCAGCATCGGACAGGGGGATTCCGGGGAGCTGTTTTTT. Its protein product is CASSIGQGDSGELFF.

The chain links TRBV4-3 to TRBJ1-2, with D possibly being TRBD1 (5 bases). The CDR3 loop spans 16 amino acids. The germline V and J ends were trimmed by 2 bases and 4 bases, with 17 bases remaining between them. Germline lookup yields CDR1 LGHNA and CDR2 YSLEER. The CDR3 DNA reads TGCGCCAGCAGCCAACAATGGGACGGCAACACCTATGGCTACACCTTC. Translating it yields CASSQQWDGNTYGYTF.

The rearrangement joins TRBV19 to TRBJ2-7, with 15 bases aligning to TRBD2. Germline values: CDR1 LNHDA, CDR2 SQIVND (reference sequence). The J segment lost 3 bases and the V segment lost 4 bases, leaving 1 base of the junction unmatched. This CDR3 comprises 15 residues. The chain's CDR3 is CASSRGLAGGYEQYF. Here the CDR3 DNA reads TGTGCCAGTAGTAGGGGACTAGCGGGAGGCTACGAGCAGTACTTC.

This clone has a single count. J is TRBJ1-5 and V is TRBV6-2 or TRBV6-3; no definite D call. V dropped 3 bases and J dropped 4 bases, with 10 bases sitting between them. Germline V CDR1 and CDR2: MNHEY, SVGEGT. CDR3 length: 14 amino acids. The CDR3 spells CASSYIQLNQPQHF. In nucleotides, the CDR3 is TGTGCCAGCAGTTATATCCAATTAAATCAGCCCCAGCATTTT.

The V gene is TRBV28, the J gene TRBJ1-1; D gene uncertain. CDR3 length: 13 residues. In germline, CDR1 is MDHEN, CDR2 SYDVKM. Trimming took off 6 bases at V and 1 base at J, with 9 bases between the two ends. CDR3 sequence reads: CASRNSANTEAFF. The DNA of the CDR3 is TGTGCCAGCAGGAACAGCGCGAACACTGAAGCTTTCTTT.

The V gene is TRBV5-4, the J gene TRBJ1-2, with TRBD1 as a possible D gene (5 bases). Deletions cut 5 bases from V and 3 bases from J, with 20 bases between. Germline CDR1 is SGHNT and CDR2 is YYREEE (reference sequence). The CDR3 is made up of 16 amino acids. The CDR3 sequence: CASSFPTAPKDYGYTF. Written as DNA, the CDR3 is TGTGCCAGCAGTTTTCCGACAGCCCCAAAGGACTATGGCTACACCTTC. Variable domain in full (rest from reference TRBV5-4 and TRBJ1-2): ETGVTQSPTHLIKTRGQQVTLRCSSQSGHNTVSWYQQALGQGPQFIFQYYREEENGRGNFPPRFSGLQFPNYSSELNVNALELDDSALYLCASSFPTAPKDYGYTFGSGTRLTVV.

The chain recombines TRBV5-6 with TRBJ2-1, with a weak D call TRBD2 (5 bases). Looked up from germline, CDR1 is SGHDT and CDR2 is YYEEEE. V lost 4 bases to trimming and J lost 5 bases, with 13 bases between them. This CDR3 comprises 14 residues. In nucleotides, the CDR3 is TGTGCCAGCAGCAGCAATCCAGCGGACAATGAGCAGTTCTTC. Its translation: CASSSNPADNEQFF. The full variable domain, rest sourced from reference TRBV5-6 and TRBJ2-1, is DAGVTQSPTHLIKTRGQQVTLRCSPKSGHDTVSWYQQALGQGPQFIFQYYEEEERQRGNFPDRFSGHQFPNYSSELNVNALLLGDSALYLCASSSNPADNEQFFGPGTRLTVL.

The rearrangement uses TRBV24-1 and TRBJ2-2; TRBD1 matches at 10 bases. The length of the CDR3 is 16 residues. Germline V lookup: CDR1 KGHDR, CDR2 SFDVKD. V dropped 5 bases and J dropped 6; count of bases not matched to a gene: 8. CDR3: CATSVWGTGDAGELFF. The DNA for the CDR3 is TGTGCCACCAGTGTTTGGGGGACAGGGGACGCCGGGGAGCTGTTTTTT.

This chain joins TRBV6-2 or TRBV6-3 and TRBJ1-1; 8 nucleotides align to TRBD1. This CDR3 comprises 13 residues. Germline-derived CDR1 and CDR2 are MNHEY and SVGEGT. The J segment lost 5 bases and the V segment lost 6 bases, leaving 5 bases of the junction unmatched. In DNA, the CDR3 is TGTGCCAGCAGCGACAGGGGTGGTACTGAAGCTTTCTTT. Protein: CASSDRGGTEAFF.

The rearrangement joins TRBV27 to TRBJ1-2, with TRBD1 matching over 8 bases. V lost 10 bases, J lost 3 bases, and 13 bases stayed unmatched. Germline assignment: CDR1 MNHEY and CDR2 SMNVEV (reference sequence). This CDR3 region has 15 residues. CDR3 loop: CATKTIGQGDYGYTF. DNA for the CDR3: TGTGCCACCAAAACTATAGGACAGGGAGACTATGGCTACACCTTC.

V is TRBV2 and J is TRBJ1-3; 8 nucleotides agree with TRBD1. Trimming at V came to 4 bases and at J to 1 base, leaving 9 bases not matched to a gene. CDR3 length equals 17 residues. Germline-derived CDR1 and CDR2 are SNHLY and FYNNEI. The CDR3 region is CASSVGGQGISGNTIYF. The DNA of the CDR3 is TGTGCCAGCAGTGTCGGTGGACAGGGTATATCTGGAAACACCATATATTTT.

The CDR3 DNA reads TGTGCCAGCAGCTTGAGCGGGGGGCGAGGACAGCCCCAGCATTTT. Amino acids: CASSLSGGRGQPQHF. The chain links TRBV5-8 to TRBJ1-5; D possibly corresponds to TRBD1 (6 bases). The CDR3 is 15 amino acids. The germline V gene encodes CDR1 SGHTS and CDR2 YDEGEE. With 1 base removed from V and 7 bases from J, the gap between germline ends came to 15 bases.

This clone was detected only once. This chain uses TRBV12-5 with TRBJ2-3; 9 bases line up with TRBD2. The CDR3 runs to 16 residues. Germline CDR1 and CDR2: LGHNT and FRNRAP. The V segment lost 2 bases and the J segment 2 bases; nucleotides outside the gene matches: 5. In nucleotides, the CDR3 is TGTGCTAGTGGTTTGCGAACTAGCGGGCCCACAGATACGCAGTATTTT. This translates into CASGLRTSGPTDTQYF.

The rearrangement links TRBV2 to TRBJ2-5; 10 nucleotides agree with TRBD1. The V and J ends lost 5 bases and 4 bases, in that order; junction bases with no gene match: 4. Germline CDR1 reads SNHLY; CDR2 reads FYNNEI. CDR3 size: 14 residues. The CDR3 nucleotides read TGTGCCAGCAGTCTCAGGACAGGGGGAGAGACCCAGTACTTC. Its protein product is CASSLRTGGETQYF.

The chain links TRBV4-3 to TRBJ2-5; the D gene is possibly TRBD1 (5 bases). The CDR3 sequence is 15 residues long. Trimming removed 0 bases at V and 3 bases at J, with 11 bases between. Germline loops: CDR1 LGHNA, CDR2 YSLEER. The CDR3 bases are TGCGCCAGCAGCCAAGATGGAGCAGGGAAAGAGACCCAGTACTTC. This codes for CASSQDGAGKETQYF.

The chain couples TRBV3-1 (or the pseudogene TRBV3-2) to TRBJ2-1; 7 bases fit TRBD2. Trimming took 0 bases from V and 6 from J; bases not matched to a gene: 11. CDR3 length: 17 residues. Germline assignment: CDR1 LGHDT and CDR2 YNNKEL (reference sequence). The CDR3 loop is CASSQEVLAGRPNEQFF. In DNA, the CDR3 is TGTGCCAGCAGCCAAGAGGTGCTGGCCGGGAGGCCCAATGAGCAGTTCTTC.